This is a list of T cell receptor beta chains from one sample in a study of T-cell reconstitution after alpha-beta-depleted transplantation in children. TCRdb called the PCR reads again in MiXCR, with one record for every CDR3 protein. There are about 300,000 distinct CDR3 sequences in the sample; around 7.3% occur only once, and about 9.1% lies in the top ten. Sequenced here: peripheral blood, sampled 360 days after TCRalphabeta/CD19-depleted stem cell transplant. The source of these receptors is a female patient between 2 and 15 years old who had a stem cell transplant for Fanconi anemia, so the T cells may come from the graft donor. Both conserved end residues are part of each CDR3. A D gene is named only where the DNA matches it firmly.

v_gene	d_gene	j_gene	CDR3aa
TRBV20-1	TRBD1	TRBJ1-5	CSAGQGDQPQHF
TRBV3-1	.	TRBJ2-2	CASSPEVTGELFF
TRBV18	.	TRBJ2-1	CASSPLGYSYNEQFF
TRBV2	TRBD2	TRBJ2-1	CASSDGLAEYNEQFF
TRBV28	.	TRBJ1-2	CASSLMGNGYTF
TRBV7-6	TRBD2	TRBJ2-7	CASSLVLGLAGVGYEQYF
TRBV12-3/TRBV12-4	TRBD2	TRBJ2-1	CASSVGLVADYQFF
TRBV5-5	.	TRBJ1-2	CASSPRGETGSNYGYTF
TRBV10-3	TRBD1	TRBJ2-5	CAISEWGQAQETQYF
TRBV10-3	TRBD2	TRBJ2-1	CAISAGTSLYNEQFF
TRBV9	.	TRBJ2-7	CASSRGTDSSYEQYF
TRBV5-1	.	TRBJ2-6	CASGVSPVIGANVLTF
TRBV12-3/TRBV12-4	.	TRBJ2-5	CASSFSSVGTQYF
TRBV7-2	.	TRBJ1-2	CASSLYPGHYGYTF
TRBV5-1	.	TRBJ2-5	CASSLATKGLGTQYF
TRBV6-2/TRBV6-3	.	TRBJ1-1	CASSYRRTVDTEAFF
TRBV29-1	TRBD1	TRBJ1-2	CSVGQGKSYGYTF
TRBV5-1	.	TRBJ2-7	CASSFWEGDTYEQYF
TRBV10-3	TRBD1	TRBJ2-5	CAISEPTGSQETQYF
TRBV5-5	.	TRBJ2-7	CASSFQGSYEQYF
TRBV12-3/TRBV12-4	.	TRBJ2-1	CASSLGRTEQFF
TRBV3-1	.	TRBJ2-2	CASTHQGPLLSGELFF
TRBV20-1	.	TRBJ1-4	CSARDYRNEKLFF
TRBV20-1	.	TRBJ2-5	CSVLYSRETQYF
TRBV7-6	.	TRBJ2-1	CASSLIEQFF
TRBV5-1	TRBD1	TRBJ2-7	CASSLLIPGQESEQYF
TRBV29-1	TRBD1	TRBJ2-7	CSVSVGQEGEQYF
TRBV7-9	.	TRBJ1-5	CASSLGATFNQPQHF
TRBV20-1	.	TRBJ2-3	CSAFRRTDTQYF
TRBV2	TRBD2	TRBJ2-7	CASRDGGVYEQYF
TRBV12-3/TRBV12-4	.	TRBJ2-2	CASSPGKAGELFF
TRBV28	.	TRBJ1-5	CASSWQFLSNQPQHF
TRBV12-3/TRBV12-4	.	TRBJ1-4	CASSLVAGAFGEKLFF
TRBV4-1	TRBD1	TRBJ2-1	CASEDRAYNEQFF
TRBV12-3/TRBV12-4	.	TRBJ2-5	CASSPLGENQETQYF
TRBV9	.	TRBJ2-4	CASSCCPEGQDIQYF
TRBV20-1	TRBD2	TRBJ2-2	CSARDYQTGTSGNTGELFF
TRBV4-2	.	TRBJ2-2	CASSQAGVGELFF
TRBV3-1	.	TRBJ1-2	CASHFAGYYGYTF
TRBV20-1	.	TRBJ1-1	CSARVPPGIAEAFF
TRBV25-1	.	TRBJ1-1	CASRPEMGLAGEAFF
TRBV10-3	.	TRBJ1-5	CAISEHPFGIGNQPQHF
TRBV5-1	.	TRBJ1-1	CASSPLGAGWANTEAFF
TRBV28	.	TRBJ2-1	CASSSFSSGGKEFF
TRBV24-1	.	TRBJ2-1	CATSDSWSEQFF
TRBV4-3	TRBD2	TRBJ2-3	CASSQDAGGGTDTQYF
TRBV5-5	.	TRBJ2-2	CASSPSARVEIGELFF
TRBV27	TRBD2	TRBJ2-3	CASTYLAGGQTDTQYF
TRBV7-8	TRBD1	TRBJ1-2	CASSSSAGTGGIYGYTF
TRBV9	.	TRBJ2-1	CASSVVGDNINEQFF
TRBV12-3/TRBV12-4	.	TRBJ1-2	CASRMAGSDYGYTF
TRBV7-6	TRBD2	TRBJ2-5	CASSVGLSRETQYF
TRBV5-1	.	TRBJ1-2	CASSLVAGSYGYTF